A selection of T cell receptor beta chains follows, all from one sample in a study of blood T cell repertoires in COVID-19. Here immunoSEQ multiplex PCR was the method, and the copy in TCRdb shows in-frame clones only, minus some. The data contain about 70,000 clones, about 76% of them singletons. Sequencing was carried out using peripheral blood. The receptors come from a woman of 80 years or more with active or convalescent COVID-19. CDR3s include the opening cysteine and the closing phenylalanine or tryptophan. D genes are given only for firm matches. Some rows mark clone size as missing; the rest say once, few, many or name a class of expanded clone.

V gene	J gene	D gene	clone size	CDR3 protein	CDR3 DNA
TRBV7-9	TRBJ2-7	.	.	CASSPSAGDEQYF	TGTGCCAGCAGCCCATCTGCAGGGGACGAGCAGTACTTC
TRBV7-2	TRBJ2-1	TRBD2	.	CASSLVGTSGDEQFF	TGTGCCAGCAGCTTAGTTGGGACTAGTGGCGATGAGCAGTTCTTC
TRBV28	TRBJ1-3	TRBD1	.	CASSLPTGAGNTIYF	TGTGCCAGCAGTTTACCGACAGGGGCTGGAAACACCATATATTTT
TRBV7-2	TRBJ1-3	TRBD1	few	CASRPLGDRGTGNTIYF	TGTGCCAGCAGACCATTGGGGGACAGGGGAACTGGAAACACCATATATTTT
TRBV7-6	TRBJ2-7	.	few	CASSPQDLSYEQYF	TGTGCCAGCAGCCCCCAGGATCTCTCCTACGAGCAGTACTTC
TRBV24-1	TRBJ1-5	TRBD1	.	CATSGTGLDQPQHF	TGTGCCACCAGTGGGACAGGGCTAGATCAGCCCCAGCATTTT
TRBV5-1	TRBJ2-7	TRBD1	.	CASSWGQGGSYEQYF	TGCGCCAGCAGTTGGGGACAGGGGGGCTCCTACGAGCAGTACTTC
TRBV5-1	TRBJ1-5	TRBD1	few	CASSLGTGEPQHF	TGCGCCAGCAGCTTGGGGACAGGGGAGCCCCAGCATTTT
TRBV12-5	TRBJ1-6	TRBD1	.	CASGLGQGAERRSPLHF	TGTGCTAGTGGTTTGGGACAGGGGGCCGAAAGACGTTCACCCCTCCACTTT
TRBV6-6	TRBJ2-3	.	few	CASQEGTSTDTQYF	TGTGCCAGTCAAGAGGGGACTAGCACAGATACGCAGTATTTT
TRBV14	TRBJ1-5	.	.	CASSPTLSQPQHF	TGTGCCAGCAGCCCGACTTTGAGTCAGCCCCAGCATTTT
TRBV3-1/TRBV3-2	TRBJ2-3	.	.	CASSPGTPHGTQYF	TGTGCCAGCAGCCCGGGGACTCCCCACGGTACGCAGTATTTT
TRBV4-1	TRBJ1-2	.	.	CASSRLQDSDYGYTF	TGCGCCAGCAGCCGTCTCCAGGACAGCGATTATGGCTACACCTTC
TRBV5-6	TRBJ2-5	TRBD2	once	CASSLALAGGKTQYF	TGTGCCAGCAGCTTGGCGCTAGCGGGGGGAAAGACCCAGTACTTC
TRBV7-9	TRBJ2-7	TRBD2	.	CASSYSGGAGYEQYF	TGTGCCAGCAGCTACAGCGGGGGAGCCGGCTACGAGCAGTACTTC
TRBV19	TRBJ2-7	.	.	CASSIYPSTGPNYEQYF	TGTGCCAGTAGTATATACCCCTCCACAGGGCCCAACTACGAGCAGTACTTC
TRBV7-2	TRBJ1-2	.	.	CASSLFPTNYGYTF	TGTGCCAGCAGCTTATTCCCGACAAACTATGGCTACACCTTC
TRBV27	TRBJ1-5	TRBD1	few	CASSPGTGGHQPQHF	TGTGCCAGCAGTCCCGGGACAGGTGGACATCAGCCCCAGCATTTT
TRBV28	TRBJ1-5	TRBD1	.	CASSLFSGTGGQPQHF	TGTGCCAGCAGTTTATTCAGCGGGACAGGGGGCCAGCCCCAGCATTTT
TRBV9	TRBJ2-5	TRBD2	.	CASSGTSGGAQETQYF	TGTGCCAGCAGCGGTACTAGCGGGGGGGCCCAAGAGACCCAGTACTTC
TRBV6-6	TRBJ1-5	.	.	CASSFDPQEGQPQHF	TGTGCCAGCAGTTTCGACCCACAGGAGGGGCAGCCCCAGCATTTT
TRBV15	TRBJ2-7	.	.	CATSTTGPGSYEQYF	TGTGCCACCAGCACCACAGGCCCTGGCTCCTACGAGCAGTACTTC
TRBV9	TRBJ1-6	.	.	CASSYDGNSPLHF	TGTGCCAGCAGCTACGACGGGAATTCACCCCTCCACTTT
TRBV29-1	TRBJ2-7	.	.	CSVRNSGLRSEQYF	TGCAGCGTCCGCAACTCGGGACTTAGGTCCGAGCAGTACTTC
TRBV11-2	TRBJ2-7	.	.	CASSGVRQAGEQYF	TGTGCCAGCAGCGGGGTACGGCAGGCGGGGGAGCAGTACTTC
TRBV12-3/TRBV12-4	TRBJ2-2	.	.	CASTRDLTGELFF	TGTGCCAGCACCAGGGACTTGACCGGGGAGCTGTTTTTT